This entry concerns a single TCR beta chain. Produced via immunoSEQ multiplex PCR; TCRdb's table is partial and in-frame only. The table lists about 270,000 clones, around 86% of them singletons, with around 10% in the top ten. The junction had 6 bases not matched to a gene; V was cut back by 0 bases and J by 2 bases. Germline lookup yields CDR1 SGHNT and CDR2 YYREEE (reference sequence). This CDR3 contains 16 residues. This record belongs to a study of blood T cell repertoires in COVID-19. Study details: Acute and convalescent COVID-19 samples came from the United States, Italy and Spain.

The receptor comes from a man aged 40-49 years who had recovered from COVID-19. The V gene is TRBV5-4, the J gene TRBJ2-3, with 7 positions matching TRBD2. The material sequenced was peripheral blood. Here the CDR3 DNA reads TGTGCCAGCAGCTTGGGTGGGAGGGCGACCACAGATACGCAGTATTTT. Its protein product is CASSLGGRATTDTQYF. The variable domain in full, completed from reference TRBV5-4 and TRBJ2-3, reads ETGVTQSPTHLIKTRGQQVTLRCSSQSGHNTVSWYQQALGQGPQFIFQYYREEENGRGNFPPRFSGLQFPNYSSELNVNALELDDSALYLCASSLGGRATTDTQYFGPGTRLTVL.